The 21 T cell receptor beta chains reported below all come from one sample, sequenced in a study of shared clonotypes between healthy human individuals. As defined, naive CD8 cells were CD45RO-negative and positively selected for CCR7, with terminally differentiated effector memory CD45RA+ cells excluded. This table comes from immunoSEQ multiplex PCR, and its TCRdb copy is limited to in-frame clones, with some not included. Of some 740,000 clones in the sample, over 90% were seen once. The specimen was naive CD8+ T cells sorted from blood. Receptors originate from a man aged 25-40 years in good health.

With respect to this clone: Other DNA sequences in the sample encode the same CDR3. The chain has TRBV4-3 and TRBJ2-1; D remains unclear. Trimming took off 2 bases at V and 6 bases at J, with 2 bases between the two ends. Germline V gene sequence: CDR1 LGHNA, CDR2 YSLEER. This CDR3 has 11 amino acids. The CDR3 DNA reads TGCGCCAGCAGCCAACTCAATGAGCAGTTCTTC. Translating gives CASSQLNEQFF.

This sequence joins TRBV28 and TRBJ1-4; 11 nucleotides align to TRBD1. Germline V gives CDR1 MDHEN, CDR2 SYDVKM. The CDR3 runs 16 residues. With 4 bases clipped from V and 7 bases from J, the junction kept 8 bases outside the gene matches. The CDR3 protein is CASSWTGGELSEKLFF. The CDR3 DNA sequence: TGTGCCAGCAGTTGGACAGGGGGCGAGCTCAGTGAAAAACTGTTTTTT.

A single count supports this clone. The chain couples TRBV19 to TRBJ2-3, with 11 bases that match TRBD2. This CDR3 spans 17 amino acids. The junction had 7 bases not matched to a gene; V was cut back by 5 bases and J by 0 bases. CDR1 and CDR2 (germline): LNHDA, SQIVND (reference sequence). The chain's CDR3 is CASSLRGTSGSTDTQYF. Here the CDR3 DNA reads TGTGCCAGTAGTCTGAGGGGGACTAGCGGTAGCACAGATACGCAGTATTTT.

J is TRBJ1-2 and V is TRBV4-1; D unresolved. CDR1 MGHRA and CDR2 YSYEKL come from the germline V gene. V was cut by 0 bases and J by 1 base, with 18 bases left in between. CDR3 length equals 18 residues. The CDR3 sequence: CASSQDGPGQVINYGYTF. The CDR3 DNA is TGCGCCAGCAGCCAAGATGGACCCGGGCAGGTGATTAACTATGGCTACACCTTC.

This chain joins TRBV29-1 and TRBJ2-5; tentatively, D is TRBD1 or TRBD2 (5 bases each). The CDR3 covers 13 residues. V dropped 3 bases and J dropped 5 bases, with 13 bases sitting between them. The germline V gene encodes CDR1 SQVTM and CDR2 ANQGSEA. The CDR3 loop is CSVERGVRETQYF. The CDR3 DNA follows: TGCAGCGTTGAGAGAGGGGTGAGGGAGACCCAGTACTTC. Combining the CDR3 with reference TRBV29-1 and TRBJ2-5 gives the whole variable domain SAVISQKPSRDICQRGTSLTIQCQVDSQVTMMFWYRQQPGQSLTLIATANQGSEATYESGFVIDKFPISRPNLTFSTLTVSNMSPEDSSIYLCSVERGVRETQYFGPGTRLLVL.

V usage is TRBV6-6 and J usage is TRBJ2-7, with D unclear. The CDR3 extends over 13 amino acids. Germline assignment: CDR1 MNHNY and CDR2 SVGAGI (reference sequence). The ends were cut back, 6 bases at V and 3 bases at J, with 12 bases in the middle. The CDR3 protein is CASSSRVIYEQYF. The CDR3 nucleotides are TGTGCCAGCAGCTCAAGGGTAATCTACGAGCAGTACTTC.

With regard to this clone: This sample includes further DNA sequences coding for the same CDR3. V is TRBV11-2 and J is TRBJ2-7, with 11 nucleotides matching TRBD2. CDR3 length: 14 amino acids. Germline CDR1 SGHAT, CDR2 FQNNGV. Trimming at V came to 3 bases and at J to 3 bases, leaving 1 base not matched to a gene. The CDR3 loop is CASSFGTSGYEQYF. The CDR3 DNA reads TGTGCCAGCAGCTTTGGGACTAGCGGCTACGAGCAGTACTTC. Based on the CDR3 plus reference TRBV11-2 and TRBJ2-7, the full variable domain is EAGVAQSPRYKIIEKRQSVAFWCNPISGHATLYWYQQILGQGPKLLIQFQNNGVVDDSQLPKDRFSAERLKGVDSTLKIQPAKLEDSAVYLCASSFGTSGYEQYFGPGTRLTVT.

Here the CDR3 DNA reads TGTGCCAGCAGCCAAGTAGCAGGGGCTGAAGCTTTCTTT. It is translated as CASSQVAGAEAFF. The genes are TRBV14 and TRBJ1-1, with D tentatively TRBD1 (6 bases). The CDR3 covers 13 residues. The V gene lost 1 base and the J gene lost 6 bases, with 9 bases spanning the gap. The germline gives CDR1 SGHDN, CDR2 FVKESK.

V and J are TRBV11-2 and TRBJ2-7, with D tentatively TRBD1 (6 bases). Germline V gene sequence: CDR1 SGHAT, CDR2 FQNNGV. CDR3 length equals 12 residues. V lost 1 base and J 7 bases, leaving 8 bases between the germline ends. CDR3: CASSLVGTEQYF. The CDR3 nucleotides read TGTGCCAGCAGCTTAGTTGGGACAGAGCAGTACTTC.

This sequence joins TRBV13 and TRBJ2-5; tentative D call: TRBD1 (6 bases). V was cut by 3 bases and J by 2 bases, with 7 bases left in between. Germline values: CDR1 PRHDT, CDR2 FYEKMQ (reference sequence). This CDR3 region has 13 residues. CDR3 region: CASSFGQQETQYF. The CDR3 nucleotides are TGTGCCAGCAGCTTCGGACAGCAAGAGACCCAGTACTTC. Based on the CDR3 plus reference TRBV13 and TRBJ2-5, the full variable domain is AAGVIQSPRHLIKEKRETATLKCYPIPRHDTVYWYQQGPGQDPQFLISFYEKMQSDKGSIPDRFSAQQFSDYHSELNMSSLELGDSALYFCASSFGQQETQYFGPGTRLLVL.

The chain is built from TRBV5-1 and TRBJ2-7; 7 nucleotides align to TRBD1. V lost 4 bases and J lost 6; bases outside the gene matches: 4. The V gene's germline CDR1 is SGHRS and CDR2 YFSETQ. CDR3 length: 12 amino acids. CDR3 protein: CASSLGGLEQYF. CDR3 in DNA: TGCGCCAGCAGCCTAGGGGGCCTCGAGCAGTACTTC.

The chain couples TRBV6-9 to TRBJ2-3; D is perhaps TRBD1 (5 bases). V lost 6 bases, J lost 1 base, and 32 bases lay in between. The CDR3 contains 21 residues. Germline V gene data show CDR1 as MNHGY and CDR2 as SVAAGI. In DNA form, the CDR3 reads TGTGCCAGCAGAACCCCTCCCCCCAGGGATCGGGCCCCCGAGGGCACAGATACGCAGTATTTT. It codes for CASRTPPPRDRAPEGTDTQYF.

As DNA, the CDR3 is TGTGCCAGCTTCGGGTTTCCTTTGGACAGACGCACAGATACGCAGTATTTT. The encoded protein is CASFGFPLDRRTDTQYF. The J gene is TRBJ2-3, the V gene TRBV28; a possible D gene is TRBD1 (6 bases). This CDR3 comprises 17 residues. The germline V gene has CDR1 MDHEN and CDR2 SYDVKM. Between the trimmed V and J ends, which lost 8 bases and 1 base, there was a span of 22 bases.

This sequence joins TRBV28 and TRBJ1-2; 7 bases are shared with TRBD1. Germline V gives CDR1 MDHEN, CDR2 SYDVKM. The CDR3 totals 15 residues. With V trimmed by 6 bases and J by 4 bases, 11 bases remained unmatched. The CDR3 is CASSNIDRASYGYTF. The CDR3 DNA sequence: TGTGCCAGCAGCAACATCGACAGGGCGAGCTATGGCTACACCTTC.

This chain links TRBV7-9 with TRBJ2-7; D not certain. The CDR3 contains 14 residues. The germline V gene encodes CDR1 SEHNR and CDR2 FQNEAQ (reference sequence). Deletions cut 5 bases from V and 0 bases from J, with 11 bases between. The CDR3 here is CASSPADTSYEQYF. The CDR3 region has the DNA TGTGCCAGCAGCCCGGCTGACACCTCCTACGAGCAGTACTTC.

The gene calls are TRBV5-1 and TRBJ1-1; 8 bases line up with TRBD1. Germline CDR1 reads SGHRS; CDR2 reads YFSETQ. The ends lost 3 bases at V and 9 bases at J; junction bases unmatched: 16. The CDR3 is 16 amino acids. Here the CDR3 DNA reads TGCGCCAGCAGCTCTAGACAGGGGCCGCAGGGGACGAAAGCTTTCTTT. Translation gives CASSSRQGPQGTKAFF.

The chain uses TRBV18 and TRBJ2-1; 8 bases line up with TRBD2. In germline, CDR1 is KGHSH, CDR2 LQKENI. The CDR3 extends over 16 amino acids. The trim removed 3 bases at V and 1 base at J, leaving 5 bases unmatched. DNA of the CDR3: TGTGCCAGCTCACCTCGCCGGGGGGGATCCTACAATGAGCAGTTCTTC. It codes for CASSPRRGGSYNEQFF.

This clone was detected a few times. The chain uses TRBV5-1 and TRBJ2-7, with D perhaps matching TRBD1 (6 bases). Germline V CDR1 and CDR2: SGHRS, YFSETQ. Deletions cut 5 bases from V and 2 bases from J, with 11 bases between. The CDR3 contains 13 residues. The CDR3 is CASRGDTTYEQYF. CDR3 nucleotides: TGCGCCAGCAGGGGGGACACGACCTACGAGCAGTACTTC.

This sequence joins TRBV27 and TRBJ2-7; 9 bases are shared with TRBD1. Germline V lookup: CDR1 MNHEY, CDR2 SMNVEV (reference sequence). The CDR3 spans 12 residues. J lost 4 bases, V lost 9 bases, and 4 bases had no gene match. The CDR3 DNA reads TGTGCCAGTAGACAGGGGGTGTACGAGCAGTACTTC. Its translation is CASRQGVYEQYF.

The chain uses TRBV11-2 and TRBJ1-3; tentative D call: TRBD1 (6 bases). The CDR3 spans 13 residues. V lost 4 bases to trimming and J lost 2 bases, with 6 bases between them. The V gene's germline CDR1 is SGHAT and CDR2 FQNNGV. For the CDR3, the DNA is TGTGCCAGCAGCTGGGACACTGGAAACACCATATATTTT. It codes for CASSWDTGNTIYF.

The rearrangement joins TRBV27 to TRBJ2-7, with 11 bases matching TRBD1. Germline CDR1 reads MNHEY; CDR2 reads SMNVEV (reference sequence). The CDR3 extends over 14 amino acids. The J segment lost 6 bases and the V segment lost 8 bases, leaving 9 bases of the junction unmatched. For the CDR3, the DNA is TGTGCCAGCCGCGGACAGGGGGCGCGAACCGAGCAGTACTTC. Residues: CASRGQGARTEQYF.